A selection of T cell receptor beta chains follows, all from one sample in a study of cytomegalovirus exposure and HLA in healthy donors. This table comes from immunoSEQ multiplex PCR, and its TCRdb copy is limited to in-frame clones, with some not included. The table has 85,000 to 100,000 clones, roughly 80% seen once. The sample was PBMCs. These TCRs come from a man aged 50 to 60 in good health and CMV-seropositive. Each CDR3 is given with its conserved first and last residue. The D gene is left open where the match is weak. Clone size is stated in some rows and not others, as once, few, many or a class when expanded.

v_call: TRBV10-3; j_call: TRBJ1-5; clone_size: -; d_call: -; cdr3_nt: TGTGCCATCAGTGTCGACGGGGGAAATCAGCCCCAGCATTTT; cdr3_aa: CAISVDGGNQPQHF
v_call: TRBV6-5; j_call: TRBJ2-3; clone_size: -; d_call: TRBD1; cdr3_nt: TGTGCCAGCAGTTACTCGGGACAGGTCACAGATACGCAGTATTTT; cdr3_aa: CASSYSGQVTDTQYF
v_call: TRBV18; j_call: TRBJ2-5; clone_size: once; d_call: TRBD1; cdr3_nt: TGTGCCAGCTCACCACCGGGACAGCCTTTGGAGACCCAGTACTTC; cdr3_aa: CASSPPGQPLETQYF
v_call: TRBV4-3; j_call: TRBJ1-1; clone_size: -; d_call: TRBD1; cdr3_nt: TGCGCCAGCAGCCAAGAAGGGGACAGGGTGAACACTGAAGCTTTCTTT; cdr3_aa: CASSQEGDRVNTEAFF
v_call: TRBV6-5; j_call: TRBJ1-4; clone_size: -; d_call: TRBD1; cdr3_nt: TGTGCCAGCAGTTACTCAGGGGGCTCAACTAATGAAAAACTGTTTTTT; cdr3_aa: CASSYSGGSTNEKLFF
v_call: TRBV5-4; j_call: TRBJ2-1; clone_size: few; d_call: -; cdr3_nt: TGTGCCAGCAGCCCGGCCGGGGGACCCTTCTCCTACAATGAGCAGTTCTTC; cdr3_aa: CASSPAGGPFSYNEQFF
v_call: TRBV6-5; j_call: TRBJ1-2; clone_size: few; d_call: -; cdr3_nt: TGTGCCAGCTGTAGGGCAGGGGCGTATGATGGCTACACCTTC; cdr3_aa: CASCRAGAYDGYTF
v_call: TRBV30; j_call: TRBJ1-2; clone_size: -; d_call: -; cdr3_nt: TGTGCCTGGAGTCCGGGGGGAGGAGATGGCTACACCTTC; cdr3_aa: CAWSPGGGDGYTF
v_call: TRBV30; j_call: TRBJ1-5; clone_size: -; d_call: -; cdr3_nt: TGTGCCTGGAGTGTACCCAACTACAGGGAAAACAATCAGCCCCAGCATTTT; cdr3_aa: CAWSVPNYRENNQPQHF
v_call: TRBV30; j_call: TRBJ1-4; clone_size: -; d_call: -; cdr3_nt: TGTGCCTGGAGTATGGGTACTATTACAACTAATGAAAAACTGTTTTTT; cdr3_aa: CAWSMGTITTNEKLFF
v_call: TRBV5-1; j_call: TRBJ2-1; clone_size: -; d_call: TRBD2; cdr3_nt: TGCGCCAGCAGCGTTAGCGGGGGTCACAATGAGCAGTTCTTC; cdr3_aa: CASSVSGGHNEQFF
v_call: TRBV30; j_call: TRBJ1-1; clone_size: -; d_call: -; cdr3_nt: TGTGCCTGGAGTGTATGGGGCGTGCCTGAAGCTTTCTTT; cdr3_aa: CAWSVWGVPEAFF
v_call: TRBV5-1; j_call: TRBJ1-2; clone_size: once; d_call: TRBD1; cdr3_nt: TGCGCCAGCAGCTTGGCCCGGGACAGGGCCTATGGCTACACCTTC; cdr3_aa: CASSLARDRAYGYTF
v_call: TRBV6-6; j_call: TRBJ2-7; clone_size: -; d_call: TRBD1; cdr3_nt: TGTGCCAGCAGTAACCGGGACAGGGACAACGAGCAGTACTTC; cdr3_aa: CASSNRDRDNEQYF
v_call: TRBV5-6; j_call: TRBJ1-2; clone_size: -; d_call: -; cdr3_nt: TGTGCCAGCAGCTTCAACAGGGATGGCTACACCTTC; cdr3_aa: CASSFNRDGYTF
v_call: TRBV7-3; j_call: TRBJ1-1; clone_size: -; d_call: TRBD1; cdr3_nt: TGTGCCAGCAGCTTAGGGACAGGGATCACTGAAGCTTTCTTT; cdr3_aa: CASSLGTGITEAFF
v_call: TRBV6-5; j_call: TRBJ2-7; clone_size: -; d_call: -; cdr3_nt: TGTGCCAGCAGTCCCTGGGACACCTACGAGCAGTACTTC; cdr3_aa: CASSPWDTYEQYF
v_call: TRBV29-1; j_call: TRBJ2-7; clone_size: once; d_call: -; cdr3_nt: TGCAGCGTTGAAGATCCCGGCGGTAGCTCCTACGAGCAGTACTTC; cdr3_aa: CSVEDPGGSSYEQYF
v_call: TRBV27; j_call: TRBJ1-5; clone_size: -; d_call: TRBD1; cdr3_nt: TGTGCCAGCAGTTTAAAACAGGGGATTCAGCCCCAGCATTTT; cdr3_aa: CASSLKQGIQPQHF
v_call: TRBV7-9; j_call: TRBJ2-2; clone_size: many; d_call: TRBD2; cdr3_nt: TGTGCCAGCAAGCTAGCGGGGCAAAACACCGGGGAGCTGTTTTTT; cdr3_aa: CASKLAGQNTGELFF
v_call: TRBV7-2; j_call: TRBJ2-1; clone_size: -; d_call: TRBD2; cdr3_nt: TGTGCCAGCAGCTTAGCTGGGACTAGCGGTAACAATGAGCAGTTCTTC; cdr3_aa: CASSLAGTSGNNEQFF
v_call: TRBV30; j_call: TRBJ1-5; clone_size: -; d_call: -; cdr3_nt: TGCGCCTGGAGTGGGCAGAATCCTAGCAATCAGCCCCAGCATTTT; cdr3_aa: CAWSGQNPSNQPQHF
v_call: TRBV7-9; j_call: TRBJ2-1; clone_size: once; d_call: -; cdr3_nt: TGTGCCAGCAGCTCGGTTCGGCGGGTTTACAATGAGCAGTTCTTC; cdr3_aa: CASSSVRRVYNEQFF
v_call: TRBV7-6; j_call: TRBJ1-2; clone_size: few; d_call: TRBD1; cdr3_nt: TGTGCCAGCAGCACCGGACAGGGGGACTATGGCTACACCTTC; cdr3_aa: CASSTGQGDYGYTF
v_call: TRBV28; j_call: TRBJ2-7; clone_size: -; d_call: TRBD1; cdr3_nt: TGTGCCAGCAGACAGGGGCAGGAGCAGTACTTC; cdr3_aa: CASRQGQEQYF
v_call: TRBV7-2; j_call: TRBJ2-7; clone_size: -; d_call: TRBD1; cdr3_nt: TGTGCCAGCAGCCCCTCCGGGACAGGGCTCTACGAGCAGTACTTC; cdr3_aa: CASSPSGTGLYEQYF
v_call: TRBV19; j_call: TRBJ2-7; clone_size: -; d_call: TRBD1; cdr3_nt: TGTGCCAGTAGTTTTCAAACAGGGGGCGAGCAGTACTTC; cdr3_aa: CASSFQTGGEQYF
v_call: TRBV18; j_call: TRBJ2-3; clone_size: -; d_call: TRBD2; cdr3_nt: TGTGCCAGCTCACCACCGCTTATCGGACTAGCGGGGGCCAAAGGGACAGATACGCAGTATTTT; cdr3_aa: CASSPPLIGLAGAKGTDTQYF
v_call: TRBV5-4; j_call: TRBJ2-3; clone_size: -; d_call: TRBD2; cdr3_nt: TGTGCCAGCAGTTCAGCGGGGGGGAGCACAGATACGCAGTATTTT; cdr3_aa: CASSSAGGSTDTQYF
v_call: TRBV4-3; j_call: TRBJ1-1; clone_size: -; d_call: -; cdr3_nt: TGCGCCAGCAGCCAAGGGTTAACAGCCATGAACACTGAAGCTTTCTTT; cdr3_aa: CASSQGLTAMNTEAFF
v_call: TRBV5-1; j_call: TRBJ1-5; clone_size: -; d_call: -; cdr3_nt: TGCGCCAGCAGCTTTGGGGGGACTAGCAATCAGCCCCAGCATTTT; cdr3_aa: CASSFGGTSNQPQHF